This T cell receptor (beta chain) emerged from a study of naive and memory T cell subsets. Concerning this clonotype itself: The target antigen is unknown.

Points from the study as a whole: In CD4 and CD8 cells, diversity dropped from naive through EMRA. Over 95% of naive TCR sequences appeared only once, unlike memory subsets.

V lost 6 bases to trimming and J lost 1 base, with 9 bases between them. The CDR3 has 13 residues. Germline V gene sequence: CDR1 MNHEY, CDR2 SMNVEV (reference sequence). Two oligonucleotides, mixed equimolar, formed the beta constant-region primer covering TRBC1 and TRBC2. The ligated cDNA underwent four PCR rounds using SP2 and nested alpha and beta constant-region primers. TCRdb analysed the UMI-ligation and nested PCR reads with MiXCR anew, one entry per CDR3 protein. The profile shows 95,000 to 150,000 distinct CDR3 sequences, just over 35% of them singletons. This chain uses TRBV27 with TRBJ1-1; no clear D. This TCR was sampled from a human donor in good health. Sequencing was carried out using central memory CD4+ T cells from blood. The CDR3 DNA reads as TGTGCCAGCAGAAGAAGTGGGAACACTGAAGCTTTCTTT. Residues: CASRRSGNTEAFF.